The 20 T cell receptor beta chains reported below all come from one sample, sequenced in a study of blood T cell repertoires in COVID-19. The protocol was immunoSEQ multiplex PCR, while the TCRdb copy is restricted to in-frame clones and leaves out a portion. The sample yields about 220,000 clones, around 88% seen once. The sequencing sample was made of PBMCs or T cells enriched from blood (not recorded which). All receptors come from a woman between 50 and 59 years old with acute COVID-19.

V and J are TRBV6-5 and TRBJ2-6, with 9 bases matching TRBD1. V was clipped by 4 bases and J by 2 bases; unmatched bases: 3. Germline CDR1 and CDR2: MNHEY and SVGAGI. The CDR3 contains 16 residues. The CDR3 loop reads CASSWDRAAGANVLTF. CDR3 DNA: TGTGCCAGCAGTTGGGACAGGGCGGCTGGGGCCAACGTCCTGACTTTC.

The genes are TRBV6-5 and TRBJ2-1, with 8 bases matching TRBD2. CDR3 length equals 14 residues. CDR1 is MNHEY and CDR2 is SVGAGI in the germline V gene. With V trimmed by 1 base and J by 14 bases, 10 bases remained unmatched. CDR3 sequence (DNA): TGTGCCAGCAGTTACTGGACTAGCCCCATGGAGGAGTTCTTC. Translated, it gives CASSYWTSPMEEFF.

The chain joins TRBV29-1 to TRBJ1-2; D possibly corresponds to TRBD1 (6 bases). The CDR3 totals 15 residues. Trimming removed 2 bases at V and 4 bases at J, with 17 bases between. Germline values: CDR1 SQVTM, CDR2 ANQGSEA. The CDR3 loop is CSVENPLTGLYGYTF. The CDR3 nucleotides are TGCAGCGTTGAAAACCCCTTGACAGGCCTCTATGGCTACACCTTC.

The gene calls are TRBV12-3 or TRBV12-4 and TRBJ2-2, with D perhaps TRBD2 (6 bases). Trimming pared 6 bases from V and 7 bases from J, leaving 12 bases between. CDR3 length equals 13 residues. Here the CDR3 DNA reads TGTGCCAGCAGGGGGCGGGAAAACGGGGAGCTGTTTTTT. Protein sequence: CASRGRENGELFF.

The CDR3 here is CASSPGTGDGYTF. The CDR3, as DNA: TGTGCCAGCAGCCCCGGGACAGGTGATGGCTACACCTTC. V and J are TRBV6-5 and TRBJ1-2; 8 bases fit TRBD1. Germline values: CDR1 MNHEY, CDR2 SVGAGI. The junction had 6 bases not matched to a gene; V was cut back by 6 bases and J by 6 bases. This CDR3 is 13 amino acids long.

The chain carries TRBV5-1 and TRBJ2-1, with 8 bases lining up with TRBD2. The V and J ends lost 4 bases and 1 base, in that order; junction bases with no gene match: 4. Germline V gene sequence: CDR1 SGHRS, CDR2 YFSETQ. CDR3 length equals 15 residues. The CDR3 DNA reads as TGCGCCAGCAGCGCAAGACTAGCGTCCTACAATGAGCAGTTCTTC. The encoded protein is CASSARLASYNEQFF. The entire variable domain, with the rest obtained from reference TRBV5-1 and TRBJ2-1, is as follows: KAGVTQTPRYLIKTRGQQVTLSCSPISGHRSVSWYQQTPGQGLQFLFEYFSETQRNKGNFPGRFSGRQFSNSRSEMNVSTLELGDSALYLCASSARLASYNEQFFGPGTRLTVL.

The V and J genes are TRBV7-3 and TRBJ2-6, with 10 bases identical to TRBD1. The V gene end was trimmed by 5 bases and the J gene end by 1 base; junction bases not matched to a gene: 8. CDR1 is SGHTA and CDR2 is FQGTGA in the germline V gene. The CDR3 has 18 amino acids. The DNA for the CDR3 is TGTGCCAGCAGCCGCTCGGGACAGGGGACATCTGGGGCCAACGTCCTGACTTTC. It yields the protein CASSRSGQGTSGANVLTF.

This clone was counted once. The CDR3 loop is CASSAEGLAGDKETQYF. In nucleotides, the CDR3 is TGTGCCAGCAGCGCCGAGGGGCTAGCGGGAGACAAAGAGACCCAGTACTTC. The chain combines TRBV5-4 with TRBJ2-5, with TRBD2 matching over 10 bases. The V segment lost 4 bases and the J segment 3 bases; nucleotides outside the gene matches: 12. The CDR3 covers 17 residues. The germline gives CDR1 SGHNT, CDR2 YYREEE (reference sequence).

The rearrangement uses TRBV5-8 and TRBJ1-1, with unresolved D. Trimming removed 3 bases at V and 5 bases at J, with 11 bases between. Per the germline V gene, CDR1 is SGHTS and CDR2 is YDEGEE. The CDR3 is made up of 13 amino acids. The CDR3 sequence is CASSWVSGTEAFF. The CDR3 coding sequence is TGTGCCAGCAGCTGGGTTTCGGGGACTGAAGCTTTCTTT.

The chain has TRBV27 and TRBJ2-7; 9 positions match TRBD1. V lost 2 bases to trimming and J lost 5 bases; unmatched junction nucleotides: 4. This CDR3 spans 14 amino acids. CDR1 and CDR2 (germline): MNHEY, SMNVEV (reference sequence). CDR3 nucleotides: TGTGCCAGCAGTTTAGTGGACAGGGGTCACGAGCAGTACTTC. Encoded protein: CASSLVDRGHEQYF.

The chain is built from TRBV7-2 and TRBJ2-1, with 13 bases identical to TRBD2. The trim removed 5 bases at V and 9 bases at J, leaving 10 bases unmatched. Germline CDR1 and CDR2: SGHTA and FQGNSA. The CDR3 has 16 amino acids. CDR3 region: CASSPDGLAGAAEQFF. The CDR3 region has the DNA TGTGCCAGCAGCCCAGACGGACTAGCGGGAGCTGCTGAGCAGTTCTTC.

This sequence joins TRBV4-1 and TRBJ1-1; 11 bases fit TRBD1. V lost 4 bases and J lost 1; bases outside the gene matches: 5. The germline CDR1 and CDR2 sequences are MGHRA and YSYEKL. The CDR3 sequence is 16 residues long. Here the CDR3 DNA reads TGCGCCAGCAGCCCCCGGACAGGGGGCGGGAACACTGAAGCTTTCTTT. Its translation is CASSPRTGGGNTEAFF.

The rearrangement joins TRBV6-4 to TRBJ2-3; tentatively, D is TRBD2 (5 bases). V lost 4 bases, J lost 1 base, and 12 bases lay in between. Germline assignment: CDR1 MRHNA and CDR2 SNTAGT. This CDR3 has 15 amino acids. The DNA of the CDR3 is TGTGCCAGCAGTGCCGGGGAGACGGGCACAGATACGCAGTATTTT. Translating gives CASSAGETGTDTQYF.

The chain employs TRBV4-3 and TRBJ2-1; TRBD2 agrees at 9 bases. V was clipped by 3 bases and J by 4 bases; unmatched bases: 4. Germline CDR1 LGHNA, CDR2 YSLEER. The CDR3 has 15 residues. The CDR3: CASSQLAGTYNEQFF. The CDR3 DNA reads TGCGCCAGCAGCCAGCTAGCGGGGACGTACAATGAGCAGTTCTTC.

V usage is TRBV27 and J usage is TRBJ1-5, with TRBD1 identical over 7 bases. Looked up from germline, CDR1 is MNHEY and CDR2 is SMNVEV (reference sequence). V dropped 7 bases and J dropped 3; count of bases not matched to a gene: 9. This CDR3 contains 15 residues. The CDR3 sequence: CASNPGTAYNQPQHF. The CDR3 DNA reads TGTGCCAGCAACCCCGGGACAGCTTACAATCAGCCCCAGCATTTT.

The V gene is TRBV3-1 (or the pseudogene TRBV3-2), the J gene TRBJ2-5, with 7 bases identical to TRBD1. The germline gives CDR1 LGHDT, CDR2 YNNKEL (reference sequence). The J segment lost 4 bases and the V segment lost 1 base, leaving 9 bases of the junction unmatched. This CDR3 has 16 amino acids. DNA for the CDR3: TGTGCCAGCAGCCAAGGGGGAGAGGGGGCGCGAGAGACCCAGTACTTC. Amino acid sequence: CASSQGGEGARETQYF.

The CDR3: CASSSVSTRFRQQFF. The CDR3 nucleotides are TGTGCCAGCAGTTCCGTTTCAACTAGATTCCGACAGCAGTTCTTC. V usage is TRBV6-5 and J usage is TRBJ2-1; D possibly corresponds to TRBD2 (5 bases). This CDR3 region has 15 residues. Germline CDR1 is MNHEY and CDR2 is SVGAGI. Trimming shortened V by 4 bases and J by 11 bases, and 21 bases separated the two germline ends.

The V call is TRBV20-1, the J call TRBJ2-7; no definite D call. CDR3 length: 10 residues. The germline V gene encodes CDR1 DFQATT and CDR2 SNEGSKA (reference sequence). The V end was cut by 1 base, the J end by 7 bases, with 5 bases between. The CDR3 coding sequence is TGCAGTGCTAGAGTGCGGGAGCAGTACTTC. Protein: CSARVREQYF.

The chain employs TRBV12-3 or TRBV12-4 and TRBJ2-3; no definite D call. The germline V and J ends were trimmed by 3 bases and 8 bases, with 6 bases remaining between them. This CDR3 is built from 11 residues. This CDR3 reads CASSFRGTQYF. The CDR3 nucleotides read TGTGCCAGCAGTTTCAGAGGTACGCAGTATTTT.

The gene calls are TRBV5-1 and TRBJ2-7; 8 bases are a match to TRBD1. CDR1 is SGHRS and CDR2 is YFSETQ in the germline V gene. CDR3 size: 15 residues. J lost 3 bases, V lost 0 bases, and 5 bases had no gene match. CDR3 residues: CASSLEQGAYYEQYF. In nucleotides, the CDR3 is TGCGCCAGCAGCTTGGAGCAGGGGGCGTACTACGAGCAGTACTTC.